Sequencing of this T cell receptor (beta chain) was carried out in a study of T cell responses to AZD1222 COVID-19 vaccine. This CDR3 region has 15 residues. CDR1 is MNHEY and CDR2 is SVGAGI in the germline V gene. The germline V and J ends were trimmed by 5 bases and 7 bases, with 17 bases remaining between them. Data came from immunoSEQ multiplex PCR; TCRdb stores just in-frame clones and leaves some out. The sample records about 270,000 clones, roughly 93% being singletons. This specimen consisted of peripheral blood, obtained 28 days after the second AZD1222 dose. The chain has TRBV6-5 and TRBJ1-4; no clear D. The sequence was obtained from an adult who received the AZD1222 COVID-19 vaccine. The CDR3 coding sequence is TGTGCCAGCAGTCCCCGGGCCCTCCGGGGTGAAAAACTGTTTTTT. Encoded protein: CASSPRALRGEKLFF.